Listed below are T cell receptor beta chains from one sample, sequenced in a study of blood T cells in healthy people across ages. TCRdb re-called the 5' RACE reads with MiXCR, one entry per CDR3 protein. The sample includes about 680,000 distinct CDR3 sequences, roughly 50% of them seen just once. What was sequenced was blood. The receptor set was obtained from a woman aged 55-69 years in good health. Both conserved end residues are part of each CDR3. Fields, in order: D gene, clone size, J gene, V gene, CDR3 DNA, CDR3 protein. A D gene is named only where the DNA matches it firmly. Size values are once, few and many counts, or a class for expanded clones, and some rows have none.

.,.,TRBJ2-3,TRBV12-5,TGTGCTAGTGCCTCGGACAGCCCTCGCACAGATACGCAGTATTTT,CASASDSPRTDTQYF
.,.,TRBJ2-1,TRBV12-3/TRBV12-4,TGTGCCAGCAGTCCCCTCCTAGCGAACAATGAGCAGTTCTTC,CASSPLLANNEQFF
.,.,TRBJ2-7,TRBV4-2,TGTGCCAGCAGACCGGACAGCCTGACCAATGAGCAGTACTTC,CASRPDSLTNEQYF
.,.,TRBJ2-7,TRBV9,TGTGCCAGCAGCGTAGGACAGGAGACCTACGAGCAGTACTTC,CASSVGQETYEQYF
.,.,TRBJ2-3,TRBV20-1,TGCAGTGCTTCCCTCCTGACAGGGAGGGGAGATACGCAGTATTTT,CSASLLTGRGDTQYF
.,.,TRBJ2-2,TRBV28,TGTGCCAGCAGTCCCACTACGGGATTCGGCGGGGAGCTGTTTTTT,CASSPTTGFGGELFF
.,few,TRBJ1-1,TRBV10-3,TGTGCCATCAGTGAGCTAGGCCGTACTGAGGCTTTCTTT,CAISELGRTEAFF
TRBD2,.,TRBJ2-1,TRBV7-3,TGTGCCAGCAGCTTAATGAGCGGGAGAAACAATGAGCAGTTCTTC,CASSLMSGRNNEQFF
.,.,TRBJ1-1,TRBV12-3/TRBV12-4,TGTGCCAGCAGTCCTCGGGACAAAGGCCGTACTGAAGCTTTCTTT,CASSPRDKGRTEAFF
TRBD1,.,TRBJ2-7,TRBV7-2,TGTGCCAGCAGCTTGACAGGGATGACATACGAGCAGTACTTC,CASSLTGMTYEQYF
TRBD1,.,TRBJ1-4,TRBV7-9,TGTGCCAGCAGCTTAGGGACAGGGAGAGATGAAAAACTGTTTTTT,CASSLGTGRDEKLFF
.,.,TRBJ1-1,TRBV18,TGTGCCAGCTCGCCGATATCCCCACAGGGAACTGGGACTGAAGCTTTCTTT,CASSPISPQGTGTEAFF
TRBD2,.,TRBJ2-3,TRBV11-2,TGTGCCAGCAGCTCAAGAGCGGGGGGTCTCACAGATACGCAGTATTTT,CASSSRAGGLTDTQYF
.,.,TRBJ1-2,TRBV15,TGTGCCACCAGTAGGGGCTATGGCTACACCTTC,CATSRGYGYTF
TRBD1,.,TRBJ2-6,TRBV7-2,TGTGCCAGCAGCTTAGTCGGGACAGGGGCTGGGGCCAACGTCCTGACTTTC,CASSLVGTGAGANVLTF
.,.,TRBJ2-1,TRBV10-3,TGTGCCATCAGTGATAGCGGAACTAACAATGAGCAGTTCTTC,CAISDSGTNNEQFF
.,.,TRBJ1-2,TRBV10-2,TGCGCCAGCAGCTCAGCAGGGGACTATGGCTACACCTTC,CASSSAGDYGYTF
.,.,TRBJ2-7,TRBV12-3/TRBV12-4,TGTGCCAGCAGTTTGAGTAACACAATTGAGCAGTACTTC,CASSLSNTIEQYF
.,few,TRBJ2-7,TRBV15,TGTGCCACCAGCAGGGGCGGGTCTAGCGTCTCCTACGAGCAGTACTTC,CATSRGGSSVSYEQYF
.,few,TRBJ2-3,TRBV5-1,TGCGCCAGCAGCTTGGTTCAGCTAGCAGATACGCAGTATTTT,CASSLVQLADTQYF
TRBD2,many,TRBJ2-3,TRBV29-1,TGCAGCGTTGCTGGTGTAGCGGGCGGCACAGATACGCAGTATTTT,CSVAGVAGGTDTQYF
.,many,TRBJ2-5,TRBV28,TGTGCCAGCACTCTTGGCGCCACAGGGCAAGAGACCCAGTACTTC,CASTLGATGQETQYF
.,.,TRBJ2-4,TRBV28,TGTGCCAGCAGTCCCCCGGGCATTGGGCGGAGGGGGAACATTCAGTACTTC,CASSPPGIGRRGNIQYF
.,many,TRBJ1-2,TRBV29-1,TGCAGCGTTGAAGAGGGGGCTGTTGGCTACACCTTC,CSVEEGAVGYTF
TRBD1,.,TRBJ1-4,TRBV28,TGTGCCAGCAGCGACCGACAGGGACAGGGCGATGAAAAACTGTTTTTT,CASSDRQGQGDEKLFF
.,.,TRBJ2-1,TRBV3-1,TGTGCCAGCAGCCGCCCAGAGTGCAATGAGCAGTTCTTC,CASSRPECNEQFF
.,.,TRBJ2-5,TRBV12-3/TRBV12-4,TGTGCCAGCAGTTTAAAAGTTGAAGAGACCCAGTACTTC,CASSLKVEETQYF
.,few,TRBJ2-3,TRBV28,TGTGCCAGCAGCCACGCGGGAATACTCACAGATACGCAGTATTTT,CASSHAGILTDTQYF
TRBD1,.,TRBJ1-4,TRBV7-9,TGTGCCAGCAGCGCTGGGACAGACTTTGAAAAACTGTTTTTT,CASSAGTDFEKLFF
.,.,TRBJ2-1,TRBV28,TGTGCCAGCACTCTAGGGGACATTGGTGAGCAGTTCTTC,CASTLGDIGEQFF
TRBD1,many,TRBJ1-4,TRBV28,TGTGCCAGCAGGGACAGGGGGAGCAGAAAACTGTTTTTT,CASRDRGSRKLFF
TRBD1,.,TRBJ2-6,TRBV7-9,TGTGCCAGCAGCCCTCAGACAGGGGCCAAGGACGGTGGGGCCAACGTCCTGACTTTC,CASSPQTGAKDGGANVLTF
.,.,TRBJ2-5,TRBV29-1,TGCAGCGTTTTGGCCTTACAAGAGACCCAGTACTTC,CSVLALQETQYF
.,.,TRBJ2-1,TRBV5-1,TGCGCCAGCAGCCAGACAGGAGGCCACAATGAGCAGTTCTTC,CASSQTGGHNEQFF
TRBD1,.,TRBJ1-1,TRBV7-9,TGTGCCAGCAGCCACGACAGGGGTTTCGCTGAAGCTTTCTTT,CASSHDRGFAEAFF
TRBD1,.,TRBJ1-2,TRBV20-1,TGCAGTGCTAGAGATGCAGGGGGAAGCTATGGCTACACCTTC,CSARDAGGSYGYTF
.,.,TRBJ2-7,TRBV11-3,TGTGCCAGCAGCCCCGACAGACAGTATGGCGAGCAGTACTTC,CASSPDRQYGEQYF
.,few,TRBJ2-7,TRBV29-1,TGCAGCGTTGAAGATGGGGGTCTCGAGCAGTACTTC,CSVEDGGLEQYF
TRBD1,few,TRBJ2-5,TRBV2,TGTGCCAGCCGGGACAGGGATCAGACCCAGTACTTC,CASRDRDQTQYF
.,.,TRBJ1-2,TRBV7-2,TGTGCCAGCAGCTTAGCGCGTTCGGCCTATGGCTACACCTTC,CASSLARSAYGYTF
.,.,TRBJ2-1,TRBV9,TGTGCCAGCAGCGTAGGGGACGCCTACTACAATGAGCAGTTCTTC,CASSVGDAYYNEQFF
TRBD2,few,TRBJ2-5,TRBV7-9,TGTGCCAGCAGCTTAGAGGGGAGAAGAGCGGGAGTAGAGACCCAGTACTTC,CASSLEGRRAGVETQYF
.,few,TRBJ1-2,TRBV12-3/TRBV12-4,TGTGCCAGCAGTTTAGGGGATGGAGGCTACACCTTC,CASSLGDGGYTF